What follows are 11 T cell receptor beta chains derived from one specimen sequenced in a study of shared clonotypes between healthy human individuals. CD45RO-negative, CCR7-selected cells formed the naive CD8 fraction, which excluded terminally differentiated effector memory CD45RA+ cells. Profiling relied on immunoSEQ multiplex PCR, and the TCRdb table lists in-frame clones only, not all of them. The data show about 2 million clones, approximately 94% seen once. The sample taken for sequencing was naive CD8+ T cells sorted from blood. The receptors stem from a man younger than 35 in good health.

This CDR3 is CASSGPRTGGTGELFF. The CDR3 bases are TGTGCCAGCAGCGGGCCCCGGACAGGGGGCACCGGGGAGCTGTTTTTT. The chain links TRBV9 to TRBJ2-2; 10 nucleotides agree with TRBD1. Germline loops: CDR1 SGDLS, CDR2 YYNGEE. There are 16 residues in the CDR3. Trimming cost V 3 bases and J 4 bases; bases outside gene matches: 6.

This chain connects TRBV27 to TRBJ2-1; D remains unclear. V shed 5 bases and J shed 6 bases, with 8 bases lying between them. CDR3 size: 12 residues. The germline V gene encodes CDR1 MNHEY and CDR2 SMNVEV (reference sequence). CDR3 nucleotide sequence: TGTGCCAGCAGTCAGCTTCGCAATGAGCAGTTCTTC. This encodes CASSQLRNEQFF.

This sequence joins TRBV27 and TRBJ1-1; D unresolved. The CDR3 extends over 14 amino acids. Trimming shortened V by 6 bases and J by 4 bases, and 15 bases separated the two germline ends. Germline CDR1 is MNHEY and CDR2 is SMNVEV (reference sequence). CDR3 in amino acids: CASSSLWGATEAFF. The CDR3 bases are TGTGCCAGCAGCTCCCTTTGGGGTGCCACTGAAGCTTTCTTT.

The chain uses TRBV29-1 and TRBJ2-7; a weak D match, TRBD1 (5 bases). Germline CDR1 reads SQVTM; CDR2 reads ANQGSEA. V was pared by 2 bases and J by 7 bases, with 12 bases between. The CDR3 is made up of 12 amino acids. The CDR3 region has the DNA TGCAGCGTTGAAAAGCAGGGTGATGAGCAGTACTTC. Its translation: CSVEKQGDEQYF.

The genes are TRBV7-9 and TRBJ2-3; D is unresolved. The CDR3 spans 12 residues. V was pared by 1 base and J by 11 bases, with 10 bases between. In germline, CDR1 is SEHNR, CDR2 FQNEAQ (reference sequence). Here the CDR3 reads CASSLGQTQQYF. The DNA of the CDR3 is TGTGCCAGCAGCTTAGGGCAAACTCAGCAGTATTTT.

The gene calls are TRBV29-1 and TRBJ1-1; weak D call: TRBD1 (5 bases). This CDR3 spans 14 amino acids. V dropped 4 bases and J dropped 4 bases, with 16 bases sitting between them. Germline-derived CDR1 and CDR2 are SQVTM and ANQGSEA. The CDR3 DNA reads TGCAGCGTTGGACCCCCGACAGACTTCACTGAAGCTTTCTTT. This sequence encodes CSVGPPTDFTEAFF.

CDR3 in DNA: TGTGCCAGCAGCCCGACGAGGGGAGCCAAAAACATTCAGTACTTC. Its protein is CASSPTRGAKNIQYF. The chain links TRBV7-2 to TRBJ2-4; tentatively, D is TRBD1 or TRBD2 (5 bases each). The CDR3 is 15 amino acids. Between the trimmed V and J ends, which lost 5 bases and 0 bases, there was a span of 11 bases. Germline V gene sequence: CDR1 SGHTA, CDR2 FQGNSA.

The J gene is TRBJ2-7, the V gene TRBV9, with 8 bases fitting TRBD2. CDR1 and CDR2 from the germline V gene are SGDLS and YYNGEE. J was trimmed by 0 bases and V by 1 base; bases with no gene match: 3. CDR3 size: 15 residues. The CDR3 DNA is TGTGCCAGCAGCGTACGGGGGACTAGCTCCTACGAGCAGTACTTC. It is translated as CASSVRGTSSYEQYF.

The CDR3 loop is CSVVTQGATEAFF. The CDR3 DNA is TGCAGCGTCGTGACGCAGGGGGCCACTGAAGCTTTCTTT. This chain uses TRBV29-1 with TRBJ1-1; the match to TRBD1 covers 8 bases. This CDR3 is built from 13 residues. Germline assignment: CDR1 SQVTM and CDR2 ANQGSEA. V was pared by 6 bases and J by 4 bases, with 7 bases of the junction left unmatched.

The V and J genes are TRBV4-1 and TRBJ1-2; D might be TRBD1 (6 bases). The CDR3 has 15 amino acids. Germline V gene data show CDR1 as MGHRA and CDR2 as YSYEKL. V lost 0 bases to trimming and J lost 3 bases, with 11 bases between them. CDR3 in amino acids: CASSQDLGAYYGYTF. For the CDR3, the DNA is TGCGCCAGCAGCCAAGATCTGGGGGCTTACTATGGCTACACCTTC.

Concerning this clone itself: This same CDR3 is encoded by further DNA sequences in the sample. V usage is TRBV28 and J usage is TRBJ2-7, with no clear D. Germline lookup yields CDR1 MDHEN and CDR2 SYDVKM. V lost 6 bases, J lost 2 bases, and 8 bases lay in between. The CDR3 runs to 12 residues. The CDR3 DNA is TGTGCCAGCAGCCCTGATGCCTACGAGCAGTACTTC. The encoded protein is CASSPDAYEQYF.